This entry is about one T cell receptor (beta chain). What it binds is unknown. The record originates from a study of post-analysis software for immune sequencing data. Study overall: Secondary progressive, relapsing-remitting and progressive-relapsing multiple sclerosis were among the included disease courses.

Unique molecular identifiers were carried by the TCR beta cDNA libraries. Each sample of about 0.9 to 11 million input T cells yielded around 500,000 cDNA molecules, so each molecule approximated one T cell. Using its own MiXCR run on the PCR reads, TCRdb lists one record per CDR3 protein. This table holds fewer than 900,000 distinct CDR3 sequences, around 42% found once. The study, taken as a whole, reports: The study found significantly lower normalized Chao1 diversity in multiple sclerosis patients than in controls. Patients had higher frequencies than controls of a handful of TRBV segments, including TRBV5-6, TRBV5-1 and TRBV20-1. Co-batched samples clustered tightly together by F measure.

This CDR3 has 12 residues. V lost 0 bases, J lost 6 bases, and 3 bases lay in between. Germline V gene sequence: CDR1 LGHDT, CDR2 YNNKEL (reference sequence). This rearrangement joins TRBV3-1 to TRBJ1-5; D not certain. The TCR comes from a girl aged 10 to 17 with multiple sclerosis. What was sequenced was blood. This CDR3 is CASSQEGQPQHF. The CDR3 region has the DNA TGTGCCAGCAGCCAAGAGGGTCAGCCCCAGCATTTT.